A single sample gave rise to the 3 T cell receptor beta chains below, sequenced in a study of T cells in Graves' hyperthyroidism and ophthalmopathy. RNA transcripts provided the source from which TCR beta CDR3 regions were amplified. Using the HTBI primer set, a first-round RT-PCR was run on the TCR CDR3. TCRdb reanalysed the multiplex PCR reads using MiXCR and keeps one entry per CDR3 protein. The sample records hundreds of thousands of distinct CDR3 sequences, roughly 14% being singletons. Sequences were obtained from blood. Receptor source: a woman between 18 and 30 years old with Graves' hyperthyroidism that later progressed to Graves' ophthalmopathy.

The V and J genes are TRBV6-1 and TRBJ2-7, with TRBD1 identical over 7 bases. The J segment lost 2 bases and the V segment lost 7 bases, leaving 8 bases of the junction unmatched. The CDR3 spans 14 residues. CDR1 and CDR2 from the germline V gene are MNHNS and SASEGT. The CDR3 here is CASTTGVAPYEQYF. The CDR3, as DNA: TGTGCCAGCACAACAGGGGTAGCTCCCTACGAGCAGTACTTC.

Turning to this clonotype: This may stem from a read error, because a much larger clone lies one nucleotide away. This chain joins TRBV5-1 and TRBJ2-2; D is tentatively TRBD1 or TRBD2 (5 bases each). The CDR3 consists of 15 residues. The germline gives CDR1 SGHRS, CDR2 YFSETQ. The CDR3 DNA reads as TGCGCCAGCAGCTTCAGGGCAGGGAACACCGGGGAGCCGTTTTTT. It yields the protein CASSFRAGNTGEPFF.

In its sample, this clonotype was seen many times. CDR3 loop: CASSLYVGNYGYTF. As DNA, the CDR3 is TGTGCCAGCAGTTTGTATGTGGGAAACTATGGCTACACCTTC. The rearrangement uses TRBV28 and TRBJ1-2; D remains ambiguous. The V end was cut by 3 bases, the J end by 2 bases, with 10 bases between. The CDR3 loop spans 14 amino acids. Germline CDR1 and CDR2: MDHEN and SYDVKM.